This T cell receptor (beta chain) was identified in a study of T cell responses to AZD1222 COVID-19 vaccine. Points from the study as a whole: Females outnumbered males among donors, who were mostly white British; clonal diversity was possibly underestimated. Increased Spike-specific TCR breadth and depth were observed after two AZD1222 doses.

About this clone itself: Its antigen is still unknown.

The protocol was immunoSEQ multiplex PCR, while the TCRdb copy is restricted to in-frame clones and leaves out a portion. The sample holds 100,000 to 120,000 clones, about 90% seen once. V was clipped by 3 bases and J by 2 bases, with 10 bases between them. This CDR3 spans 14 amino acids. Germline V gene lookup returns CDR1 GTSNPN and CDR2 SVGIG (reference sequence). The V gene is TRBV30, the J gene TRBJ1-4; D remains ambiguous. Sequences were derived from peripheral blood, sampled on day 0 of AZD1222 vaccination. The receptor's source is an adult in good health. In DNA form, the CDR3 reads TGTGCCTGGAGCGCCGGGCCTACTAATGAAAAACTGTTTTTT. This sequence encodes CAWSAGPTNEKLFF.